This TCR beta chain was identified during a study of blood T cell repertoires in COVID-19 (dated by TCRdb to the early 2020s). Study-level background: Samples covering the acute and convalescent phases of COVID-19 were provided by collaborators in the United States, Italy and Spain. The samples were drawn from two sources: the first 160 participants of the ongoing ImmuneRACE study, and fewer than 1,500 subjects contributed by 6 global collaborators. The material from the prospective study consisted of cDNA or gDNA derived from T cells, B-cell-depleted T cells, or PBMCs. HLA class I and class II types, where available, came from metadata supplied by the sample provider rather than from assay-based typing. A de-identified subject ID, COVID-19 status, age in years and sex were almost always included in the sample metadata. The dataset comprised deeply sampled blood TCRbeta repertoires from subjects exposed to, actively infected with, or recovered from COVID-19. The repertoires were made available in a free public database intended to serve as a resource for research on the immune response to SARS-CoV-2.

About this clone: The clone's antigen remains unknown. No clone much larger than this one lies a single base away; base qualities are absent.

The immunoSEQ Assay, a bias-controlled multiplex PCR, was used to amplify TCRbeta CDR3 regions from genomic DNA. On the study's bioinformatics: Nucleated cell counts per sample were estimated from amplification of reference gene primers within the assay. To quantify the absolute abundance of each unique TCRbeta CDR3 rearrangement, sequence reads were collapsed and filtered. For each sample, productive Simpson clonality was calculated as the square root of Simpson's diversity index over productive rearrangements. In TCRdb, the immuneACCESS table is reduced to in-frame sequences with V and J assigned. These tables do not hold every clone; where another copy was compared, an unresolved V gene accounts for under half, and the others remain unexplained. V and J calls and clone size are given by that table; D and trimming were obtained from the DNA. For this sample there are 240,000 or so clones; 82% appear just once. Jointly, the top ten make up approximately 3.5% of the sample.

Taken from cysteine to phenylalanine, the CDR3 has 14 residues. The read is trimmed to its CDR3 DNA, 42 bases read in frame from base 1. CDR1 and CDR2 were assigned from the germline V gene as SGHDT and YYEEEE. V drops 0 bases and J drops 1 base, leaving 4 bases in between. Collaborating institutions collected whole blood in K2EDTA tubes following their own protocols. For TCRbeta analysis, collaborators shipped samples in one of three forms: frozen whole blood, isolated PBMCs, or DNA extracted from either of those sample types. General findings and caveats noted by the study authors: The quantity of clinical and demographic metadata differed by source and by participant and was supplied without curation.

This sequence uses TRBV5-6 and TRBJ2-2; the D gene assignment is ambiguous. This TCR was sampled from a woman between 18 and 30 years old with acute or convalescent COVID-19. Sequencing was done on a sample of peripheral blood. The encoded CDR3 is CASSLALNTGELFF. The DNA reads TGTGCCAGCAGCTTGGCTCTGAACACCGGGGAGCTGTTTTTT.